This section outlines one T cell receptor beta chain sequence together with its context. Antigen specificity is unknown. Purified naive CD4+ T cells were depleted of CD25+ Tregs. Study-wide results and caveats: Larger-cohort validation covered only one TCR beta V-J rearrangement. Tumor memory CD4+ T cell TCR gene usage was found to cluster with blood and lymph node memory CD4+ cells and with lymph node naive CD4+ cells.

Constant-region reverse primers amplified full-length variable regions, followed by semi-nested Nested Universal Primer A PCR. Via MiXCR, TCRdb re-called the 5' RACE reads, giving one row per CDR3 protein. Of 5,500 to 6,500 distinct CDR3 sequences detected, about a third appear once; the ten largest clones hold roughly 6%. Trimming shortened V by 1 base and J by 5 bases, and 15 bases separated the two germline ends. Germline CDR1 and CDR2: SGDLS and YYNGEE. The CDR3 sequence is 15 residues long. The chain combines TRBV9 with TRBJ1-2, with D uncertain. The sample was naive CD4+ T cells sorted from a lymph node. Noted subset: naive CD4+ T cells, CD4+CD45RA+CD25-. The TCR originated in a female donor with breast cancer. The CDR3 region has the DNA TGTGCCAGCAGCGTATCAGCGGATTTATCTTATGGCTACACCTTC. Residues: CASSVSADLSYGYTF.